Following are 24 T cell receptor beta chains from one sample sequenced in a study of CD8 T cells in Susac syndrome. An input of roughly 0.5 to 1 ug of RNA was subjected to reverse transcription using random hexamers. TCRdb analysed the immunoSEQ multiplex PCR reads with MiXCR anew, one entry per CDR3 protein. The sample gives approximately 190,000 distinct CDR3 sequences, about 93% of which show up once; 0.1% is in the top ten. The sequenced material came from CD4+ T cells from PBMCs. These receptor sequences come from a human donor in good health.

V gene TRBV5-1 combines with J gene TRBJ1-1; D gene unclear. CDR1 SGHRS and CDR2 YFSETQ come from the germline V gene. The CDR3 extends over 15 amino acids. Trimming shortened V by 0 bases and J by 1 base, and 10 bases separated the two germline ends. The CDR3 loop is CASSLEGLKNTEAFF. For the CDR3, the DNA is TGCGCCAGCAGCTTGGAAGGGCTGAAGAACACTGAAGCTTTCTTT. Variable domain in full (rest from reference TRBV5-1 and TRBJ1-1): KAGVTQTPRYLIKTRGQQVTLSCSPISGHRSVSWYQQTPGQGLQFLFEYFSETQRNKGNFPGRFSGRQFSNSRSEMNVSTLELGDSALYLCASSLEGLKNTEAFFGQGTRLTVV.

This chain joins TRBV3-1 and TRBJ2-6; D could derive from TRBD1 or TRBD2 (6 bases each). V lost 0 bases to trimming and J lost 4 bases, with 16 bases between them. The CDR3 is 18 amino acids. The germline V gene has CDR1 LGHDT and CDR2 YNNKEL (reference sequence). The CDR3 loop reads CASSQDGRGRGGANVLTF. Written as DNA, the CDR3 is TGTGCCAGCAGCCAAGATGGACGGGGGCGAGGCGGGGCCAACGTCCTGACTTTC.

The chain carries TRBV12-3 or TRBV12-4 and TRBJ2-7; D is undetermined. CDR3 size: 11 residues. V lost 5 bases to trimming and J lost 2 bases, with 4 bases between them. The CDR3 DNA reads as TGTGCCAGCAGTACCGCCTACGAGCAGTACTTC. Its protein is CASSTAYEQYF.

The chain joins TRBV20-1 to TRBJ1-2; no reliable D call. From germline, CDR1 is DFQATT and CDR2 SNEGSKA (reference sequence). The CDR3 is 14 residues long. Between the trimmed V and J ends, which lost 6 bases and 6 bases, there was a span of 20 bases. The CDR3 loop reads CSAPERRAKDGYTF. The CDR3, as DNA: TGCAGTGCCCCGGAACGCCGGGCGAAAGATGGCTACACCTTC.

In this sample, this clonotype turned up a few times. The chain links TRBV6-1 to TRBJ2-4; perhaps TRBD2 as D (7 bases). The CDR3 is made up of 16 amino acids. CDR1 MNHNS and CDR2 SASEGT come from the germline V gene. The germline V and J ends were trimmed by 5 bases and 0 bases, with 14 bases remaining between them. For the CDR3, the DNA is TGTGCCAGCAGTCGGGGGGCAGGACTAGCCAAAAACATTCAGTACTTC. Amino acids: CASSRGAGLAKNIQYF.

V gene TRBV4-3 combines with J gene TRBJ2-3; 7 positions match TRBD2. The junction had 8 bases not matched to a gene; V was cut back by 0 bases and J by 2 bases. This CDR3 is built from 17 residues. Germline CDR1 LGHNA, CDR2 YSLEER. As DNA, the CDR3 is TGCGCCAGCAGCCAAGAGTGGGCTAGCGGCTACACAGATACGCAGTATTTT. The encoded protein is CASSQEWASGYTDTQYF.

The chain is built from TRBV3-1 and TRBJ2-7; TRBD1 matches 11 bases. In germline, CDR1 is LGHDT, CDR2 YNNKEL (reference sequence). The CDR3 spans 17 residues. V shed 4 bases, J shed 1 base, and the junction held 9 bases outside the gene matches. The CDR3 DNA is TGTGCCAGCAGCCCTGGACGTGGGACAGGGGGGTCCTACGAGCAGTACTTC. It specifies CASSPGRGTGGSYEQYF.

CDR3 sequence reads: CASGLIGFGYGYTF. The CDR3 DNA reads as TGTGCCAGCGGCCTAATCGGTTTCGGATATGGCTACACCTTC. The gene calls are TRBV2 and TRBJ1-2; D gene uncertain. This CDR3 has 14 residues. Germline CDR1 reads SNHLY; CDR2 reads FYNNEI. The V end lost 8 bases, the J end lost 5 bases, and 18 bases lay between the germline ends.

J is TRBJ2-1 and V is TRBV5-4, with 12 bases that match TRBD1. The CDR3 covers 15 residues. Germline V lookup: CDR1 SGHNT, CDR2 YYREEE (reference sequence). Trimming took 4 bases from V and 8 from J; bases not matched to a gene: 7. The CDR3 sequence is CASSHRDRGLHEQFF. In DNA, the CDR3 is TGTGCCAGCAGCCACCGGGACAGGGGGCTCCATGAGCAGTTCTTC.

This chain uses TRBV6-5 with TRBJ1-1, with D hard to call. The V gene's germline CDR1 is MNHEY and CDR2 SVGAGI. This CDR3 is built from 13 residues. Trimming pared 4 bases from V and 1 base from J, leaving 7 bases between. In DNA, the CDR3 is TGTGCCAGCAGTTTCGACAAGAACACTGAAGCTTTCTTT. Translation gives CASSFDKNTEAFF.

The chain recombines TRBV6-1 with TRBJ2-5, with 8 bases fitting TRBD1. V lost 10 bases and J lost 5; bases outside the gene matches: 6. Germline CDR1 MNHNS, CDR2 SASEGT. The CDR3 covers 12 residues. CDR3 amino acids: CATRTGWETQYF. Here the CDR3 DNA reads TGTGCCACCAGGACAGGGTGGGAGACCCAGTACTTC.

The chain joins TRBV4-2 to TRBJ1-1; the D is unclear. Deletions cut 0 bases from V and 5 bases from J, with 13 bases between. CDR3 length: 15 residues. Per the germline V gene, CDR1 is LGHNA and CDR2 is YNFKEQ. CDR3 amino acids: CASSQDLTVWTEAFF. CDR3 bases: TGTGCCAGCAGCCAAGATCTAACCGTTTGGACTGAAGCTTTCTTT.

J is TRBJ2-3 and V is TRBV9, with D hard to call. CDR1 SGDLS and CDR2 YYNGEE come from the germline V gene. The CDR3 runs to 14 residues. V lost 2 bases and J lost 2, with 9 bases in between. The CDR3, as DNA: TGTGCCAGCAGCGTTACTGGAAACACAGATACGCAGTATTTT. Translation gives CASSVTGNTDTQYF. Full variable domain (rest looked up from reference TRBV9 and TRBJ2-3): DSGVTQTPKHLITATGQRVTLRCSPRSGDLSVYWYQQSLDQGLQFLIQYYNGEERAKGNILERFSAQQFPDLHSELNLSSLELGDSALYFCASSVTGNTDTQYFGPGTRLTVL.

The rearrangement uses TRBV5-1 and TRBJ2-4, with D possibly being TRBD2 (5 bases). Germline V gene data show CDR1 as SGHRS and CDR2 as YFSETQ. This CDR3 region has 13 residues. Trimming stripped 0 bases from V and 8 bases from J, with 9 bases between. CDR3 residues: CASSLVEEDIQYF. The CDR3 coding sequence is TGCGCCAGCAGCTTGGTGGAGGAGGACATTCAGTACTTC.

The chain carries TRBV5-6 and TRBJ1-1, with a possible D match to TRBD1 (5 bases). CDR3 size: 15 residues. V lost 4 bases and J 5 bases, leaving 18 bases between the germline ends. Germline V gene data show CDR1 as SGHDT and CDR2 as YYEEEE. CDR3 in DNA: TGTGCCAGCAGCCTGACCGACAGACTGAGGACTGAAGCTTTCTTT. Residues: CASSLTDRLRTEAFF.

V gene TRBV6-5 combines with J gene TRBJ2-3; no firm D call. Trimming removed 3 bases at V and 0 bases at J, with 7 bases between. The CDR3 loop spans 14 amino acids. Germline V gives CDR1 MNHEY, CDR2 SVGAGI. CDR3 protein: CASSYTSSTDTQYF. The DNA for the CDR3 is TGTGCCAGCAGTTATACGAGCAGCACAGATACGCAGTATTTT.

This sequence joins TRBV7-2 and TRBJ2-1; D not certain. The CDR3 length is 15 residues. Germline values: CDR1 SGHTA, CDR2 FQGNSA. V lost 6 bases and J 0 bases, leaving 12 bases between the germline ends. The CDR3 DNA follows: TGTGCCAGCAGTGTGGTCAGAAGCTCCTACAATGAGCAGTTCTTC. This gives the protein CASSVVRSSYNEQFF.

The CDR3: CASSQILGGGYTF. CDR3 DNA sequence: TGTGCCAGCAGCCAGATCCTGGGGGGCGGCTACACCTTC. V and J are TRBV7-9 and TRBJ1-2; TRBD1 might be the D (6 bases). The V end lost 5 bases, the J end lost 8 bases, and 15 bases lay between the germline ends. The V gene's germline CDR1 is SEHNR and CDR2 FQNEAQ (reference sequence). The CDR3 is made up of 13 amino acids.

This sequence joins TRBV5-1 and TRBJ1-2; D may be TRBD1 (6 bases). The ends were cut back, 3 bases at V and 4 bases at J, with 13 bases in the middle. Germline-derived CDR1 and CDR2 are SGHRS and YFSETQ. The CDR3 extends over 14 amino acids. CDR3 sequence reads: CASSSRGGVYGYTF. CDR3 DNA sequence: TGCGCCAGCAGCTCCCGAGGGGGGGTCTATGGCTACACCTTC.

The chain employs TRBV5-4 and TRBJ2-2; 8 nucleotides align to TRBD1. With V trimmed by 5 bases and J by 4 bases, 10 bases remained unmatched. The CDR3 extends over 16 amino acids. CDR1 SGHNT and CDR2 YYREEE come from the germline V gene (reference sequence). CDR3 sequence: CASSYGQGVGTGELFF. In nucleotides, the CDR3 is TGTGCCAGCAGTTACGGACAGGGAGTTGGCACCGGGGAGCTGTTTTTT.

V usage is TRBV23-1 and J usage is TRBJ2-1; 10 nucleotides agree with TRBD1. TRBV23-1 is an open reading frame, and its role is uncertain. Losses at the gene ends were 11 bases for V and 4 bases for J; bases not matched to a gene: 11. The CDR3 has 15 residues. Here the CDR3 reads CAQGGTGALYNEQFF. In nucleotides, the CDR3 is TGCGCCCAAGGGGGGACAGGGGCCTTATACAATGAGCAGTTCTTC.

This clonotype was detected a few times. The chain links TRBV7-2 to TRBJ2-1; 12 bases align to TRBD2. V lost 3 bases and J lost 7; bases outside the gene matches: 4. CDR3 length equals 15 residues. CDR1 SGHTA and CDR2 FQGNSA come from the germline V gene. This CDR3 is CASSLRLAGDNEQFF. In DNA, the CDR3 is TGTGCCAGCAGCTTGCGACTAGCGGGGGATAATGAGCAGTTCTTC. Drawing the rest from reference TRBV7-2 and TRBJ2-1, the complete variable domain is GAGVSQSPSNKVTEKGKDVELRCDPISGHTALYWYRQSLGQGLEFLIYFQGNSAPDKSGLPSDRFSAERTGGSVSTLTIQRTQQEDSAVYLCASSLRLAGDNEQFFGPGTRLTVL.

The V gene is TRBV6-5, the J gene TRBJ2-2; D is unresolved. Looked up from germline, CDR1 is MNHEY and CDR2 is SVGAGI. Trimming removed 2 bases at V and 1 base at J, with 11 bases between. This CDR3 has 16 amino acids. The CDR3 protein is CASSYLRRKNTGELFF. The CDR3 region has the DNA TGTGCCAGCAGTTACCTTCGCCGAAAGAACACCGGGGAGCTGTTTTTT.

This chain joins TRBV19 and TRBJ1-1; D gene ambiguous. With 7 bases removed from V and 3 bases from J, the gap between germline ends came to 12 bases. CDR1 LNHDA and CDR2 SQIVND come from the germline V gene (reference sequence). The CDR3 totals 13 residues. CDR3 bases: TGTGCCAGTACCCCGGGCGGACACACTGAAGCTTTCTTT. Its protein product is CASTPGGHTEAFF.